This TCR beta chain was found in a study of Graves' ophthalmopathy and Graves' hyperthyroidism (dated by TCRdb to 2016 to 2019). For context, the study as a whole: Peripheral blood was collected before any treatment was given, at the time of initial diagnosis. TCR beta repertoire signatures were used to distinguish Graves' ophthalmopathy from Graves' hyperthyroidism and to predict progression to ophthalmopathy. In total, 120 to 150 blood samples were TCR-sequenced: around 42 ophthalmopathy, approximately 80 hyperthyroidism and 17 hyperthyroidism-to-ophthalmopathy patients. To explore V-J signatures distinguishing ophthalmopathy from hyperthyroidism, a discovery set of approximately 100 patients (43 ophthalmopathy, 55 to 60 stable hyperthyroidism) was enrolled. For independent validation, a separate cohort was made up of 18 hyperthyroidism patients plus 17 patients who later progressed from hyperthyroidism to ophthalmopathy. T-cell repertoires of thyroid tissue and blood were compared in about six hyperthyroidism patients. Following sample collection, hyperthyroidism patients were given methimazole at a starting dose of 30 mg daily, and ophthalmopathy patients were given high-dose intravenous methylprednisolone. The 85 to 100 discovery patients were divided at random into training and test sets in a 7:3 ratio.

For repertoire sequencing, the TCR beta CDR3 regions were amplified from RNA transcripts. HTBI primers and the Qiagen OneStep RT-PCR kit were used in a first-round RT-PCR, which was followed by a second-round multiplex PCR, size selection and purification. Sequencing of the libraries was carried out on an Illumina HiSeq2000 in paired-end mode with 100 bp reads. In the authors' own workflow: SOAPnuke was used for read processing, and reads with adapters, uncalled bases, a mean Phred below 15, or no exact constant-primer or identifier match were discarded. COPE v1.2.5 was used to merge high-quality paired reads. Each unique nucleotide sequence was defined as a clonotype, and clonotypes were aligned to IMGT TRB V, D and J references with MiTCR v1.1. The analysis was limited to V-J combinations with a frequency above 0.0001, which together covered 99.2% of repertoires. For each V-J combination, a TCR clonal expansion and chaos score was defined as F50 clonal expansion divided by the chaos observed in the TCRdist matrix. Welch's t-statistics and random forest were used to narrow the features down to approximately twelve V-J combinations, which were then fed into a naive Bayes classifier. The similarity between thyroid and blood repertoires was quantified using the Morisita-Horn index. Clones were called with MiXCR by TCRdb after fastp trimmed the public reads at Q25, and only in-frame beta chains were retained. CDR3 protein sequences are deduplicated, and each keeps its most common genes and DNA. In this record, the V and J calls reflect TCRdb's handling and not the investigators' own analysis. This sample comprises 200,000 to 250,000 distinct CDR3 sequences, approximately 29% of them detected only once. The ten largest clones add up to 8.5% to 9.5% of the sample.

V and J lose 0 bases and 1 base, and a span of 10 bases separates them. CDR1 MGHRA and CDR2 YSYEKL were looked up in the germline V gene. Including the terminal cysteine and phenylalanine, the CDR3 comprises 16 residues. Just CDR3 DNA is preserved here, 48 bases in frame from base 1. Overall results and qualifications from the work: Most of the expanded thyroid clonotypes with a frequency above 0.001 were also detected in blood, and it was suggested that the thyroid immune response may be reflected by blood repertoires. In validation, the model predicted ophthalmopathy progression with less than 71% sensitivity and around 72% specificity; roughly 12 predicted patients were CT-confirmed with GO in a median of about 7.1 months. No statistical method was used to set the sample size in advance, and the investigators knew which group each participant was assigned to. Ophthalmopathy was separated from stable hyperthyroidism by the 13-signature model with roughly 90% sensitivity and 81% to 83% specificity in cross-validation and with 80%/75% in the test set.

Many counts were recorded for this clonotype. This clone's antigen is unknown. No base qualities exist here, and no much larger clone lies one base off it. Patients with ophthalmopathy had moderately to severely active disease, with a Clinical Activity Score of 3 or more, a NOSPECS grade of 4 or more, and a disease duration of less than 3 months. Patients were excluded if they had other autoimmune diseases, uncontrolled infections, pregnancy or lactation. Diagnosis relied on clinical symptoms, serum thyroxine, TRAb, thyroid ultrasound and orbital computed tomography. Ficoll-Paque density gradient centrifugation was used to isolate PBMCs from about 9.4 ml of fresh peripheral blood. Total RNA was extracted using Trizol reagent, and RNA quality was checked on an Agilent 2100 Bioanalyzer.

The receptor comes from a man in his forties or fifties with Graves' ophthalmopathy. Donor details come from another sample of the same person, matched by shared clones. Rearrangement joined TRBV4-1 to TRBJ1-3; no D gene call is confident. Material: peripheral blood. This receptor carries the CDR3 CASSQEDGRSGNTIYF. In nucleotides, the sequence is TGCGCCAGCAGCCAAGAGGATGGCAGGTCTGGAAACACCATATATTTT.